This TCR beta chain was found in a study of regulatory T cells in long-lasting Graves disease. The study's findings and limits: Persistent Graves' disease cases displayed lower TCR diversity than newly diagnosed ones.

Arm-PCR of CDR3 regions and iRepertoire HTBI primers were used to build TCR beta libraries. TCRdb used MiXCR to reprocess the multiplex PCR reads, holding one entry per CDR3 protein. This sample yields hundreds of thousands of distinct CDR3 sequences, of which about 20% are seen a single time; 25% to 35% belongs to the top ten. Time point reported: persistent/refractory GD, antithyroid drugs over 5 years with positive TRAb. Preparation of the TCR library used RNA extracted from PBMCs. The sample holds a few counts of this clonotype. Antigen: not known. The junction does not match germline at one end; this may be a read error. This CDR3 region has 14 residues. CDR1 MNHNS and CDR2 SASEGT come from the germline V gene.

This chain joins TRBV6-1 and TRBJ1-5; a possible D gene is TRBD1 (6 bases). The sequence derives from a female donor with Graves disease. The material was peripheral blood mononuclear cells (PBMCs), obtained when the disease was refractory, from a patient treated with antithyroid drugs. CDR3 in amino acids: CAGRKGGHAEPQHF. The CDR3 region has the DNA TGTGCCGGCAGGAAAGGGGGGCACGCCGAGCCCCAGCATTTT.